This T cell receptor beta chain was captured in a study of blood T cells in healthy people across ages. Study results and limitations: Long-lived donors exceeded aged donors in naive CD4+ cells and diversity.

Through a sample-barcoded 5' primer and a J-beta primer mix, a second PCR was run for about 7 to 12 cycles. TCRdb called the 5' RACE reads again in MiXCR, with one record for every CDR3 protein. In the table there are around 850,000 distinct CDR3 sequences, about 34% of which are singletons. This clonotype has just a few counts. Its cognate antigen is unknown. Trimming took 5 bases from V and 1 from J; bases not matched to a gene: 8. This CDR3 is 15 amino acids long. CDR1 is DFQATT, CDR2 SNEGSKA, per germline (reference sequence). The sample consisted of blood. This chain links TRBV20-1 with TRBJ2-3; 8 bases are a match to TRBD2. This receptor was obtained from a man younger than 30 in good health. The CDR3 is CSARLAGRGTDTQYF. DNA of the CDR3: TGCAGTGCTCGCTTAGCGGGGAGGGGCACAGATACGCAGTATTTT.